Shown below are 21 T cell receptor beta chains from a single sample sequenced in a study of response to subunit inactivated influenza vaccine. TCRdb called the RT-PCR reads again in MiXCR, with one record for every CDR3 protein. This sample has 560,000 or so distinct CDR3 sequences, with 6% to 9% found just once. Sample: PBMCs from blood, taken 23 to 25 months after vaccination. The source is a man in his fifties or sixties who received an inactivated influenza vaccine.

This clonotype came up many times. The chain joins TRBV14 to TRBJ2-2, with D tentatively TRBD2 (6 bases). CDR3 length: 16 residues. The germline V gene has CDR1 SGHDN and CDR2 FVKESK. With 1 base removed from V and 4 bases from J, the gap between germline ends came to 13 bases. In nucleotides, the CDR3 is TGTGCCAGCAGCCAAGTCGTCGGACTACCCACCGGGGAGCTGTTTTTT. This sequence encodes CASSQVVGLPTGELFF.

This clonotype was counted ten times or more. The chain couples TRBV12-3 or TRBV12-4 to TRBJ2-5; D may be TRBD2 (6 bases). Trimming removed 6 bases from V and 1 base from J, with 9 bases in between. The CDR3 contains 13 residues. DNA for the CDR3: TGTGCCAGCAGCTACGGGGGCCAAGAGACCCAGTACTTC. Encoded protein: CASSYGGQETQYF.

This clonotype was seen only a few times. V gene TRBV28 combines with J gene TRBJ1-1; D is ambiguous. Deletions cut 6 bases from V and 8 bases from J, with 10 bases between. The CDR3 has 11 residues. Germline assignment: CDR1 MDHEN and CDR2 SYDVKM. CDR3 sequence (DNA): TGTGCCAGCAGCTGGACTGGCGAAGCTTTCTTT. This translates into CASSWTGEAFF.

This chain links TRBV5-1 with TRBJ2-7; 7 bases agree with TRBD1. V shed 7 bases and J 7 bases; nucleotides not matched to a gene: 5. Per the germline V gene, CDR1 is SGHRS and CDR2 is YFSETQ. The length of the CDR3 is 11 residues. CDR3 amino acids: CASGDREEQYF. In DNA, the CDR3 is TGCGCCAGCGGCGACAGGGAAGAGCAGTACTTC.

J is TRBJ2-5 and V is TRBV28; 10 nucleotides align to TRBD2. Trimming removed 2 bases from V and 2 bases from J; junction bases left unmatched: 11. Per the germline V gene, CDR1 is MDHEN and CDR2 is SYDVKM. The CDR3 covers 18 residues. The CDR3 region has the DNA TGTGCCAGCAGTTTACGTCTAGCGGGAGATGCTGTTCAAGAGACCCAGTACTTC. Translating it yields CASSLRLAGDAVQETQYF. Looking up the rest from reference TRBV28 and TRBJ2-5 gives the full variable domain: DVKVTQSSRYLVKRTGEKVFLECVQDMDHENMFWYRQDPGLGLRLIYFSYDVKMKEKGDIPEGYSVSREKKERFSLILESASTNQTSMYLCASSLRLAGDAVQETQYFGPGTRLLVL.

This CDR3 reads CASRSGAHEQYF. The CDR3 DNA sequence: TGTGCCAGCAGGAGCGGCGCCCACGAGCAGTACTTC. V is TRBV28 and J is TRBJ2-7; possible D gene TRBD2, 5 bases. The germline V and J ends were trimmed by 6 bases and 5 bases, with 11 bases remaining between them. Germline V gene lookup returns CDR1 MDHEN and CDR2 SYDVKM. The CDR3 runs 12 residues.

This clonotype has just a few counts. This chain links TRBV20-1 with TRBJ2-1; 9 positions agree with TRBD2. From germline, CDR1 is DFQATT and CDR2 SNEGSKA (reference sequence). After removal of 4 bases from V and 8 bases from J, the junction contained 12 bases not matched to a gene. This CDR3 region has 15 residues. The CDR3 DNA reads TGCAGTGCTATGTTAGCGGGGGCATTAATAGATGAGCAGTTCTTC. Encoded protein: CSAMLAGALIDEQFF.

This chain connects TRBV7-2 to TRBJ2-3, with 8 bases fitting TRBD2. This CDR3 spans 15 amino acids. V was pared by 5 bases and J by 14 bases, with 18 bases of the junction left unmatched. Per germline, CDR1 SGHTA and CDR2 FQGNSA. In DNA form, the CDR3 reads TGTGCCAGCAGCGTCGGGGGATATAGCGGGGACCGCCTGTATTTT. Translation: CASSVGGYSGDRLYF.

V gene TRBV18 combines with J gene TRBJ2-2; D is undetermined. Germline V gene sequence: CDR1 KGHSH, CDR2 LQKENI. The CDR3 has 14 residues. V dropped 0 bases and J dropped 3 bases, with 5 bases sitting between them. The CDR3 region has the DNA TGTGCCAGCTCACCACCCCTCGACACCGGGGAGCTGTTTTTT. This codes for CASSPPLDTGELFF.

The gene calls are TRBV5-1 and TRBJ2-2, with TRBD2 identical over 10 bases. V lost 4 bases, J lost 4 bases, and 4 bases stayed unmatched. The CDR3 has 15 amino acids. Germline CDR1 and CDR2: SGHRS and YFSETQ. The CDR3 protein is CASSPIAGGTGELFF. DNA of the CDR3: TGCGCCAGCAGCCCCATAGCGGGAGGCACCGGGGAGCTGTTTTTT.

This chain connects TRBV5-1 to TRBJ2-2, with a tentative D call TRBD1 (6 bases). The length of the CDR3 is 17 residues. Germline CDR1 and CDR2: SGHRS and YFSETQ. V was shortened by 2 bases and J by 2 bases, with 16 bases between the two germline ends. CDR3 residues: CASSFAGAQFNTGELFF. The CDR3 coding sequence is TGCGCCAGCAGCTTCGCAGGGGCGCAATTTAACACCGGGGAGCTGTTTTTT.

The chain carries TRBV5-1 and TRBJ2-5; either TRBD1 or TRBD2 may supply D (5 bases each). V lost 1 base and J 1 base, leaving 14 bases between the germline ends. Germline lookup yields CDR1 SGHRS and CDR2 YFSETQ. The CDR3 length is 16 residues. The CDR3 protein is CASSLQGPRFQETQYF. CDR3 in DNA: TGCGCCAGCAGCTTGCAGGGACCTCGGTTCCAAGAGACCCAGTACTTC.

The genes are TRBV6-6 and TRBJ1-1; D not resolved. The CDR3 length is 11 residues. The germline CDR1 and CDR2 sequences are MNHNY and SVGAGI (reference sequence). Trimming removed 0 bases at V and 8 bases at J, with 4 bases between. The CDR3 region has the DNA TGTGCCAGCAGTTACTCGGCCGAAGCTTTCTTT. Its translation is CASSYSAEAFF.

There are a few counts of this clonotype. The rearrangement uses TRBV7-9 and TRBJ2-7; D call uncertain. V was pared by 2 bases and J by 0 bases, with 14 bases between. This CDR3 is built from 16 residues. Germline V gene lookup returns CDR1 SEHNR and CDR2 FQNEAQ (reference sequence). CDR3 residues: CASSLTTGMSSYEQYF. CDR3 coding DNA: TGTGCCAGCAGCTTAACGACGGGTATGAGCTCCTACGAGCAGTACTTC.

Only a few counts were recorded for this clonotype. This sequence joins TRBV6-2 or TRBV6-3 and TRBJ2-3, with D perhaps matching TRBD2 (5 bases). This CDR3 has 13 amino acids. Trimming shortened V by 2 bases and J by 2 bases, and 5 bases separated the two germline ends. Germline V gene lookup returns CDR1 MNHEY and CDR2 SVGEGT. The CDR3 sequence: CASSYDYTDTQYF. The CDR3 DNA is TGTGCCAGCAGTTACGACTACACAGATACGCAGTATTTT.

The table lists this clonotype with a few counts. V and J are TRBV7-9 and TRBJ2-1, with 8 bases fitting TRBD2. V dropped 4 bases and J dropped 3; count of bases not matched to a gene: 8. This CDR3 contains 16 residues. Germline V CDR1 and CDR2: SEHNR, FQNEAQ (reference sequence). In nucleotides, the CDR3 is TGTGCCAGCAGCTCCTCACTAGCGGTAAACTACAATGAGCAGTTCTTC. Its translation: CASSSSLAVNYNEQFF.

This clonotype was seen only a few times. The V call is TRBV15, the J call TRBJ1-4; D is perhaps TRBD1 (5 bases). CDR3 length equals 13 residues. Germline-derived CDR1 and CDR2 are LNHNV and YYDKDF (reference sequence). V shed 8 bases and J shed 2 bases, with 9 bases lying between them. In nucleotides, the CDR3 is TGTGCCACCGGCGGGACGACTAATGAAAAACTGTTTTTT. Translation gives CATGGTTNEKLFF.

The genes are TRBV20-1 and TRBJ2-1; 12 nucleotides agree with TRBD2. The CDR3 totals 14 residues. Germline assignment: CDR1 DFQATT and CDR2 SNEGSKA (reference sequence). With 4 bases clipped from V and 8 bases from J, the junction kept 6 bases outside the gene matches. CDR3 sequence reads: CSATSGGAGDEQFF. CDR3 in DNA: TGCAGTGCTACTAGCGGGGGGGCCGGCGATGAGCAGTTCTTC.

This chain links TRBV27 with TRBJ1-1; TRBD1 matches at 9 bases. Trimming removed 5 bases from V and 8 bases from J; junction bases left unmatched: 6. The germline CDR1 and CDR2 sequences are MNHEY and SMNVEV (reference sequence). CDR3 length: 13 residues. The CDR3 DNA is TGTGCCAGCAGTATGACAGGGGGGAGGGAAGCTTTCTTT. Translated: CASSMTGGREAFF.

J is TRBJ2-1 and V is TRBV5-6; 14 positions agree with TRBD2. The CDR3 runs 15 residues. Unmatched junction bases numbered 7, after V lost 5 bases and J lost 9 bases. Germline assignment: CDR1 SGHDT and CDR2 YYEEEE. The CDR3 DNA reads TGTGCCAGCAGACAAAGGACTAGCGGGAGGAGTGAGCAGTTCTTC. It codes for CASRQRTSGRSEQFF.

The rearrangement joins TRBV20-1 to TRBJ2-5; TRBD1 matches at 7 bases. Per germline, CDR1 DFQATT and CDR2 SNEGSKA (reference sequence). The CDR3 length is 17 residues. V shed 3 bases and J 2 bases; nucleotides not matched to a gene: 15. CDR3 in DNA: TGCAGTGCTAGTGATGGGACAGAGATTATCCGTCAAGAGACCCAGTACTTC. Translation: CSASDGTEIIRQETQYF.